The 14 T cell receptor beta chains below all came from one sample that was sequenced in a study of blood T cell repertoires in COVID-19. Some clones are missing from TCRdb's copy, which holds only in-frame ones; the method was immunoSEQ multiplex PCR. This table has about 110,000 clones, about nine tenths appearing once. The specimen was peripheral blood. The source is a man aged 35 to 55 with acute or convalescent COVID-19.

CDR3 residues: CASSRDRSTGELFF. The CDR3 DNA reads TGTGCCAGCAGTCGCGACAGATCCACCGGGGAGCTGTTTTTT. V gene TRBV6-6 combines with J gene TRBJ2-2; D perhaps matches TRBD1 (5 bases). From germline, CDR1 is MNHNY and CDR2 SVGAGI (reference sequence). This CDR3 contains 14 residues. Trimming left V 5 bases short and J 4 bases short, with 11 bases between.

V usage is TRBV7-2 and J usage is TRBJ1-1; D gene uncertain. The CDR3 length is 12 residues. Per the germline V gene, CDR1 is SGHTA and CDR2 is FQGNSA. With 5 bases removed from V and 3 bases from J, the gap between germline ends came to 7 bases. For the CDR3, the DNA is TGTGCCAGCAGCACCAGTCACACTGAAGCTTTCTTT. Translation gives CASSTSHTEAFF.

The rearrangement joins TRBV5-6 to TRBJ2-5, with D possibly TRBD1 on 5 matching bases. The CDR3 totals 17 residues. Germline lookup yields CDR1 SGHDT and CDR2 YYEEEE. V lost 2 bases to trimming and J lost 2 bases, with 19 bases between them. The CDR3 spells CASSFVSRARGQETQYF. The DNA for the CDR3 is TGTGCCAGCAGCTTCGTTTCTCGGGCAAGGGGACAAGAGACCCAGTACTTC.

The chain links TRBV7-3 to TRBJ2-2; D perhaps matches TRBD2 (5 bases). Trimming stripped 2 bases from V and 8 bases from J, with 12 bases between. The V gene's germline CDR1 is SGHTA and CDR2 FQGTGA. This CDR3 region has 14 residues. This CDR3 is CASSLLTGSGELFF. CDR3 DNA: TGTGCCAGCAGCTTACTAACGGGGTCTGGGGAGCTGTTTTTT.

V gene TRBV2 combines with J gene TRBJ1-6; D is uncertain. Trimming stripped 6 bases from V and 9 bases from J, with 12 bases between. Per the germline V gene, CDR1 is SNHLY and CDR2 is FYNNEI. There are 13 residues in the CDR3. The CDR3 here is CASRGRESSPLHF. DNA of the CDR3: TGTGCCAGCAGGGGCCGGGAATCTTCACCCCTCCACTTT.

This chain connects TRBV7-8 to TRBJ1-1, with D unresolved. The CDR3 extends over 13 amino acids. Germline V gene data show CDR1 as SGHVS and CDR2 as FQNEAQ. V gave up 1 base and J gave up 5 bases, with 8 bases separating them. CDR3 residues: CASSLGSRTEAFF. For the CDR3, the DNA is TGTGCCAGCAGCTTAGGGTCGAGGACTGAAGCTTTCTTT.

The CDR3: CASSPQADNTEAFF. The CDR3 DNA is TGTGCCAGCTCACCACAGGCGGATAACACTGAAGCTTTCTTT. The rearrangement uses TRBV18 and TRBJ1-1; no clear D. Trimming removed 1 base from V and 2 bases from J, with 8 bases in between. This CDR3 is built from 14 residues. CDR1 KGHSH and CDR2 LQKENI come from the germline V gene.

The V call is TRBV6-4, the J call TRBJ1-1, with a possible D match to TRBD1 (6 bases). The CDR3 covers 16 residues. The V gene's germline CDR1 is MRHNA and CDR2 SNTAGT. V was trimmed by 7 bases and J by 7 bases, leaving 25 bases between them. CDR3 in amino acids: CASKGISLRGAGEAFF. CDR3 coding DNA: TGTGCCAGCAAGGGAATTTCTTTACGGGGGGCAGGTGAAGCTTTCTTT.

V usage is TRBV19 and J usage is TRBJ1-2, with 7 bases lining up with TRBD1. Trimming took 7 bases from V and 8 from J; bases not matched to a gene: 13. CDR1 LNHDA and CDR2 SQIVND come from the germline V gene (reference sequence). The CDR3 is 14 residues long. CDR3 amino acids: CASTTTGRGIGYTF. CDR3 in DNA: TGTGCCAGTACCACGACAGGGAGAGGGATCGGCTACACCTTC.

The rearrangement links TRBV6-6 to TRBJ1-2; 9 bases are shared with TRBD1. CDR3 size: 13 residues. CDR1 and CDR2 from the germline V gene are MNHNY and SVGAGI (reference sequence). Losses at the gene ends were 5 bases for V and 5 bases for J; bases not matched to a gene: 3. CDR3 sequence (DNA): TGTGCCAGCAGTAGGGACAGGGAGTATGGCTACACCTTC. This encodes CASSRDREYGYTF.

The chain joins TRBV5-1 to TRBJ2-2; D gene uncertain. Germline CDR1 reads SGHRS; CDR2 reads YFSETQ. Trimming removed 1 base from V and 7 bases from J, with 8 bases in between. The length of the CDR3 is 13 residues. The DNA of the CDR3 is TGCGCCAGCAGCTTGTTGTCCCTCGGGGAGCTGTTTTTT. It is translated as CASSLLSLGELFF.

This chain links TRBV6-6 with TRBJ2-1, with a possible D match to TRBD1 (6 bases). Trimming took 6 bases from V and 10 from J, leaving 22 bases between them. This CDR3 spans 15 amino acids. Per germline, CDR1 MNHNY and CDR2 SVGAGI (reference sequence). CDR3 sequence: CASSHASMGAPEQFF. Here the CDR3 DNA reads TGTGCCAGCAGCCACGCCTCTATGGGGGCCCCCGAGCAGTTCTTC.

This sequence joins TRBV5-1 and TRBJ2-1; 7 bases map to TRBD1. The ends lost 2 bases at V and 2 bases at J; junction bases unmatched: 7. The CDR3 is 16 residues long. Germline-derived CDR1 and CDR2 are SGHRS and YFSETQ. The CDR3 loop reads CASSFSGTAAYNEQFF. CDR3 DNA: TGCGCCAGCAGCTTTTCCGGGACAGCAGCCTACAATGAGCAGTTCTTC.

V gene TRBV9 combines with J gene TRBJ2-2; 7 bases map to TRBD1. In germline, CDR1 is SGDLS, CDR2 YYNGEE. The CDR3 contains 17 residues. Trimming cost V 4 bases and J 3 bases; bases outside gene matches: 12. In DNA form, the CDR3 reads TGTGCCAGCAGCCCGCAGGGACAGAGGGGGCACACCGGGGAGCTGTTTTTT. Translating gives CASSPQGQRGHTGELFF.